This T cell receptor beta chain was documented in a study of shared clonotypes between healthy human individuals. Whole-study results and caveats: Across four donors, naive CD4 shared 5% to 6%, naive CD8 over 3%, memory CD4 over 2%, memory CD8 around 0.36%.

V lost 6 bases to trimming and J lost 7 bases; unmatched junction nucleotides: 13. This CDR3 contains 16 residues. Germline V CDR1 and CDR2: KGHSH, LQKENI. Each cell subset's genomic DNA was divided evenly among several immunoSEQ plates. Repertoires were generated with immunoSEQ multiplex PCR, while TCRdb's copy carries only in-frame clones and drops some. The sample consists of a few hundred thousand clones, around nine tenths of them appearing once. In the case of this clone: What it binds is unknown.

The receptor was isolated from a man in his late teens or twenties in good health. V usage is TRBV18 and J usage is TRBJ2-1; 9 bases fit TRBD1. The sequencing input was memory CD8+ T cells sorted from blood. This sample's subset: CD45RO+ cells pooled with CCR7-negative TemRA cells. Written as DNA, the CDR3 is TGTGCCAGCTCCGATTTAGGGACAGGGAGCTGGAATGAGCAGTTCTTC. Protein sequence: CASSDLGTGSWNEQFF.